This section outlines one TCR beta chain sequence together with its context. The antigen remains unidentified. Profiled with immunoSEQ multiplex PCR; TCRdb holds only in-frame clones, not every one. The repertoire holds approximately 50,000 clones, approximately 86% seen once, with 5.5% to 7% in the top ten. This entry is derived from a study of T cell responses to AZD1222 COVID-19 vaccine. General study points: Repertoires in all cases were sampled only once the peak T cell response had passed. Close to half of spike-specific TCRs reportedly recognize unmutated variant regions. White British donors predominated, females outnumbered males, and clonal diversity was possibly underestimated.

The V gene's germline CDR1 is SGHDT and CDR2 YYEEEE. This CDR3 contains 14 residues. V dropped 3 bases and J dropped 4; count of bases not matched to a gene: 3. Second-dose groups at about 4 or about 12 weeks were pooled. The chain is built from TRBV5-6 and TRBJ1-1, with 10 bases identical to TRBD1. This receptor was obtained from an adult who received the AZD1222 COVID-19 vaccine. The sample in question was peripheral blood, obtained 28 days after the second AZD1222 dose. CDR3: CASSWGTGVTEAFF. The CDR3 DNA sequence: TGTGCCAGCAGCTGGGGGACAGGGGTCACTGAAGCTTTCTTT.